Listed below are T cell receptor beta chains from one sample, sequenced in a study of blood T cell repertoires in COVID-19. The data were produced by immunoSEQ multiplex PCR, yet TCRdb's version contains in-frame clones alone and is incomplete. The sample has approximately 170,000 clones, around four fifths seen once. Sequenced: peripheral blood. The receptors here all came from a man aged 65 to 79 who had recovered from COVID-19. CDR3s include the opening cysteine and the closing phenylalanine or tryptophan. A D gene is named only where the DNA matches it firmly. Rows may omit the clone size; those that give it use once, few, many or a size class.

d_gene: -; abundance: once; j_gene: TRBJ2-1; v_gene: TRBV21-1; CDR3aa: CASSKERSGMGYNEQFF; CDR3nt: TGTGCCAGCAGCAAAGAGCGGAGCGGGATGGGCTACAATGAGCAGTTCTTC
d_gene: -; abundance: -; j_gene: TRBJ1-2; v_gene: TRBV5-5; CDR3aa: CASSLGINREGYTF; CDR3nt: TGTGCCAGCAGCTTGGGGATTAACAGGGAAGGCTACACCTTC
d_gene: TRBD1; abundance: -; j_gene: TRBJ2-1; v_gene: TRBV25-1; CDR3aa: CASSRTGDYNEQFF; CDR3nt: TGTGCCAGCAGCAGGACAGGGGATTACAATGAGCAGTTCTTC
d_gene: -; abundance: -; j_gene: TRBJ2-2; v_gene: TRBV4-1; CDR3aa: CASSQVSGLGTNTGELFF; CDR3nt: TGCGCCAGCAGCCAAGTTTCGGGGTTGGGGACGAACACCGGGGAGCTGTTTTTT
d_gene: -; abundance: -; j_gene: TRBJ2-1; v_gene: TRBV29-1; CDR3aa: CSVTGYDYNEQFF; CDR3nt: TGCAGCGTTACAGGGTACGACTACAATGAGCAGTTCTTC
d_gene: TRBD1; abundance: -; j_gene: TRBJ1-2; v_gene: TRBV19; CDR3aa: CASTPTDRGVRGYTF; CDR3nt: TGTGCCAGTACTCCCACGGACAGGGGGGTAAGGGGCTACACCTTC
d_gene: -; abundance: -; j_gene: TRBJ2-1; v_gene: TRBV5-8; CDR3aa: CASSLDPGKPSGIEQFF; CDR3nt: TGTGCCAGCAGCTTAGATCCGGGGAAGCCAAGTGGGATTGAGCAGTTCTTC
d_gene: TRBD2; abundance: -; j_gene: TRBJ2-3; v_gene: TRBV7-2; CDR3aa: CASSLASGKADTQYF; CDR3nt: TGTGCCAGCAGCTTAGCTAGCGGGAAGGCAGATACGCAGTATTTT
d_gene: -; abundance: -; j_gene: TRBJ1-2; v_gene: TRBV3-1/TRBV3-2; CDR3aa: CASSQGGGGAPYGYTF; CDR3nt: TGTGCCAGCAGCCAAGGAGGTGGAGGGGCCCCCTATGGCTACACCTTC
d_gene: -; abundance: -; j_gene: TRBJ1-6; v_gene: TRBV6-2/TRBV6-3; CDR3aa: CASSYKQAGNSPLHF; CDR3nt: TGTGCCAGCAGTTACAAACAGGCAGGCAATTCACCCCTCCACTTT
d_gene: -; abundance: -; j_gene: TRBJ1-2; v_gene: TRBV11-2; CDR3aa: CASSLVEGYGYTF; CDR3nt: TGTGCCAGCAGCTTAGTTGAGGGCTATGGCTACACCTTC
d_gene: -; abundance: -; j_gene: TRBJ2-7; v_gene: TRBV6-2/TRBV6-3; CDR3aa: CASSYSKADYSYEQYF; CDR3nt: TGTGCCAGCAGTTACTCGAAAGCCGACTACTCCTACGAGCAGTACTTC
d_gene: TRBD1; abundance: -; j_gene: TRBJ2-7; v_gene: TRBV11-1; CDR3aa: CASSRGQGSVQYF; CDR3nt: TGTGCCAGCAGTCGCGGACAGGGGTCTGTGCAGTACTTC
d_gene: TRBD2; abundance: -; j_gene: TRBJ2-7; v_gene: TRBV3-1/TRBV3-2; CDR3aa: CASRPPGLAGVGSSYEQYF; CDR3nt: TGTGCCAGCAGACCCCCGGGACTAGCGGGAGTCGGAAGCTCCTACGAGCAGTACTTC
d_gene: -; abundance: -; j_gene: TRBJ1-6; v_gene: TRBV18; CDR3aa: CASSPNREDNSPLHF; CDR3nt: TGTGCCAGCTCACCAAACAGGGAAGATAATTCACCCCTCCACTTT
d_gene: -; abundance: few; j_gene: TRBJ1-1; v_gene: TRBV19; CDR3aa: CASSGEGTDTEAFF; CDR3nt: TGTGCCAGCAGCGGGGAAGGGACGGACACTGAAGCTTTCTTT
d_gene: TRBD1; abundance: -; j_gene: TRBJ1-1; v_gene: TRBV3-1/TRBV3-2; CDR3aa: CASRQGGTEAFF; CDR3nt: TGTGCCAGCAGACAGGGGGGCACTGAAGCTTTCTTT
d_gene: TRBD1; abundance: -; j_gene: TRBJ2-4; v_gene: TRBV28; CDR3aa: CASSLNPRTGMDIQYF; CDR3nt: TGTGCCAGCAGTTTGAATCCCCGGACAGGGATGGACATTCAGTACTTC
d_gene: TRBD1; abundance: -; j_gene: TRBJ1-2; v_gene: TRBV6-1; CDR3aa: CASSDTGGFSNYGYTF; CDR3nt: TGTGCCAGCAGTGATACAGGGGGCTTCTCTAACTATGGCTACACCTTC
d_gene: -; abundance: -; j_gene: TRBJ2-1; v_gene: TRBV6-7; CDR3aa: CASSNSGNEQFF; CDR3nt: TGTGCCAGCAGCAACTCAGGGAATGAGCAGTTCTTC
d_gene: -; abundance: -; j_gene: TRBJ2-7; v_gene: TRBV6-5; CDR3aa: CASSRDTHSYEQYF; CDR3nt: TGTGCCAGCAGCCGGGACACCCACTCCTACGAGCAGTACTTC
d_gene: TRBD2; abundance: -; j_gene: TRBJ2-1; v_gene: TRBV28; CDR3aa: CASSRTSGRGYNEQFF; CDR3nt: TGTGCCAGCAGTCGGACTAGCGGGAGGGGTTACAATGAGCAGTTCTTC
d_gene: -; abundance: -; j_gene: TRBJ2-5; v_gene: TRBV5-1; CDR3aa: CASSLGDGETQYF; CDR3nt: TGCGCCAGCAGCTTGGGAGATGGAGAGACCCAGTACTTC
d_gene: TRBD2; abundance: few; j_gene: TRBJ2-5; v_gene: TRBV9; CDR3aa: CASSTGGETQYF; CDR3nt: TGTGCCAGCAGCACGGGAGGGGAGACCCAGTACTTC
d_gene: -; abundance: -; j_gene: TRBJ2-7; v_gene: TRBV23-1; CDR3aa: CATTVYEQYF; CDR3nt: TGCGCCACCACGGTATACGAGCAGTACTTC
d_gene: TRBD2; abundance: -; j_gene: TRBJ2-3; v_gene: TRBV3-1/TRBV3-2; CDR3aa: CASSLAGDTQYF; CDR3nt: TGTGCCAGCAGTTTAGCGGGAGATACGCAGTATTTT
d_gene: -; abundance: once; j_gene: TRBJ1-1; v_gene: TRBV11-3; CDR3aa: CASSPDRRNTEAFF; CDR3nt: TGTGCCAGCAGCCCCGACAGGAGGAACACTGAAGCTTTCTTT
d_gene: -; abundance: once; j_gene: TRBJ2-5; v_gene: TRBV15; CDR3aa: CATSSEVRETQYF; CDR3nt: TGTGCCACCAGTTCGGAAGTGAGGGAGACCCAGTACTTC
d_gene: TRBD1; abundance: -; j_gene: TRBJ1-1; v_gene: TRBV5-6; CDR3aa: CASSIQGASTEAFF; CDR3nt: TGTGCCAGCAGCATCCAGGGGGCGAGCACTGAAGCTTTCTTT
d_gene: -; abundance: -; j_gene: TRBJ2-5; v_gene: TRBV5-1; CDR3aa: CASSPRTARGETQYF; CDR3nt: TGCGCCAGCAGCCCCAGGACGGCCCGGGGGGAGACCCAGTACTTC
d_gene: TRBD2; abundance: -; j_gene: TRBJ2-3; v_gene: TRBV3-1/TRBV3-2; CDR3aa: CASSQDLLGLAASSTDTQYF; CDR3nt: TGTGCCAGCAGCCAAGACCTCCTGGGACTAGCGGCTTCTAGCACAGATACGCAGTATTTT
d_gene: TRBD1; abundance: -; j_gene: TRBJ2-7; v_gene: TRBV5-1; CDR3aa: CASSSQGQGSPYEQYF; CDR3nt: TGCGCCAGCAGCTCGCAAGGACAGGGGTCCCCCTACGAGCAGTACTTC
d_gene: TRBD1; abundance: -; j_gene: TRBJ2-5; v_gene: TRBV5-1; CDR3aa: CASSGDSQETQYF; CDR3nt: TGCGCCAGCAGCGGGGACAGCCAAGAGACCCAGTACTTC
d_gene: TRBD2; abundance: -; j_gene: TRBJ2-1; v_gene: TRBV7-2; CDR3aa: CASTLSGSEPYNEQFF; CDR3nt: TGTGCCAGCACTCTAAGCGGGAGTGAGCCCTACAATGAGCAGTTCTTC
d_gene: -; abundance: -; j_gene: TRBJ2-7; v_gene: TRBV28; CDR3aa: CASSPPSETPYEQYF; CDR3nt: TGTGCCAGCAGTCCCCCCTCCGAGACACCCTACGAGCAGTACTTC
d_gene: TRBD1; abundance: -; j_gene: TRBJ2-1; v_gene: TRBV5-1; CDR3aa: CASNEVAGQGYNEQFF; CDR3nt: TGCGCCAGCAACGAGGTGGCGGGACAGGGCTACAATGAGCAGTTCTTC
d_gene: TRBD2; abundance: -; j_gene: TRBJ2-1; v_gene: TRBV6-2/TRBV6-3; CDR3aa: CASSYAGTSGRSAYNEQFF; CDR3nt: TGTGCCAGCAGTTACGCCGGGACTAGCGGGAGGTCGGCCTACAATGAGCAGTTCTTC
d_gene: TRBD1; abundance: -; j_gene: TRBJ2-1; v_gene: TRBV7-7; CDR3aa: CASSSRTGGSTYNEQFF; CDR3nt: TGTGCTAGCAGCTCCCGGACAGGGGGTTCGACGTACAATGAGCAGTTCTTC
d_gene: TRBD2; abundance: -; j_gene: TRBJ2-1; v_gene: TRBV5-8; CDR3aa: CASSLPLLSGRSYNEQFF; CDR3nt: TGTGCCAGCAGCTTGCCCCTACTCAGCGGGAGGTCTTACAATGAGCAGTTCTTC
d_gene: -; abundance: -; j_gene: TRBJ2-7; v_gene: TRBV5-6; CDR3aa: CASSFRRGRYEQYF; CDR3nt: TGTGCCAGCAGCTTTAGGCGAGGCCGCTACGAGCAGTACTTC
d_gene: -; abundance: -; j_gene: TRBJ2-5; v_gene: TRBV2; CDR3aa: CASSQRAGSETQYF; CDR3nt: TGTGCCAGCAGTCAGCGGGCTGGATCGGAGACCCAGTACTTC
d_gene: TRBD1; abundance: -; j_gene: TRBJ2-2; v_gene: TRBV7-2; CDR3aa: CASSSRQGAGTGELFF; CDR3nt: TGTGCCAGCAGCTCGCGACAGGGGGCTGGTACCGGGGAGCTGTTTTTT
d_gene: -; abundance: -; j_gene: TRBJ2-1; v_gene: TRBV18; CDR3aa: CASSPRNGRSGSYNEQFF; CDR3nt: TGTGCCAGCTCACCACGCAATGGGAGAAGTGGCTCCTACAATGAGCAGTTCTTC
d_gene: TRBD1; abundance: -; j_gene: TRBJ1-5; v_gene: TRBV7-9; CDR3aa: CASSSEQGALDQPQHF; CDR3nt: TGTGCCAGCAGCTCGGAACAGGGGGCACTGGATCAGCCCCAGCATTTT
d_gene: -; abundance: -; j_gene: TRBJ1-2; v_gene: TRBV6-5; CDR3aa: CASRKDTFNYGYTF; CDR3nt: TGTGCCAGCAGAAAGGACACCTTTAACTATGGCTACACCTTC
d_gene: TRBD2; abundance: -; j_gene: TRBJ2-4; v_gene: TRBV30; CDR3aa: CAWSRYSGSGSKNIQYF; CDR3nt: TGTGCCTGGAGTCGATATAGCGGGAGCGGGTCCAAAAACATTCAGTACTTC
d_gene: -; abundance: -; j_gene: TRBJ2-7; v_gene: TRBV5-4; CDR3aa: CASSKDSFQTYEQYF; CDR3nt: TGTGCCAGCAGCAAGGACAGCTTTCAAACCTACGAGCAGTACTTC
d_gene: TRBD2; abundance: once; j_gene: TRBJ2-3; v_gene: TRBV7-8; CDR3aa: CASSLARLAGVDTQYF; CDR3nt: TGTGCCAGCAGCTTAGCCCGACTAGCGGGGGTCGATACGCAGTATTTT